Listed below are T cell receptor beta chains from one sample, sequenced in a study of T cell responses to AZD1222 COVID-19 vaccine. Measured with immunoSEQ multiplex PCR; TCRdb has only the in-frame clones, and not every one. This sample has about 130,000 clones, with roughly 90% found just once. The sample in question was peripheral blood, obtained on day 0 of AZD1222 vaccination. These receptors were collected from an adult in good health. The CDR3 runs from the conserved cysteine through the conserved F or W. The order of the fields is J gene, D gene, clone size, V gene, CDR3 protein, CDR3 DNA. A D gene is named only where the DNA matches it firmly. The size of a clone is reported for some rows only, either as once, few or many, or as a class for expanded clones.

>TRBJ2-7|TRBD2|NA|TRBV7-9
CASSRSGLGGEQYF
TGTGCCAGCAGCAGATCGGGACTAGGCGGCGAGCAGTACTTC
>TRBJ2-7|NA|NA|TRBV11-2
CASSYGPGAYEQYF
TGTGCCAGCAGCTACGGCCCAGGGGCCTACGAGCAGTACTTC
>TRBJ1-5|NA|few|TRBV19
CASEGLELQPQHF
TGTGCATCAGAGGGACTTGAGCTTCAGCCCCAGCATTTT
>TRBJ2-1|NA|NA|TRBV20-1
CSASVEQFF
TGCAGTGCTTCCGTTGAGCAGTTCTTC
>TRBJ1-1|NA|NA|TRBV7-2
CASSLQLNTEAFF
TGTGCCAGCAGCTTACAGCTGAACACTGAAGCTTTCTTT
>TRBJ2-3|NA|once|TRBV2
CASGGSGRADTQYF
TGTGCTTCAGGGGGTAGCGGGCGGGCAGATACGCAGTATTTT
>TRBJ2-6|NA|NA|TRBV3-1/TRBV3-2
CASSIGIHGANVLTF
TGTGCCAGCAGCATAGGGATTCATGGGGCCAACGTCCTGACTTTC
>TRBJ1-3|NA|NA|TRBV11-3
CASSSYRENTIYF
TGTGCCAGCAGCTCGTACAGGGAAAACACCATATATTTT
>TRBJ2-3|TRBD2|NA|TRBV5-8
CASSERRGRTDTQYF
TGTGCCAGCAGCGAAAGGCGCGGGAGGACAGATACGCAGTATTTT
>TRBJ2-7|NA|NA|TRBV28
CASSLGYEQYF
TGTGCCAGCAGCCTTGGGTACGAGCAGTACTTC
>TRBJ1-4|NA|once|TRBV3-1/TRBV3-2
CASSQATQGSNEKLFF
TGTGCCAGCAGCCAGGCCACCCAGGGGTCTAATGAAAAACTGTTTTTT
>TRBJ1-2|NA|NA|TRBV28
CASTTPSGGYTF
TGTGCCAGCACCACTCCATCGGGTGGCTACACCTTC
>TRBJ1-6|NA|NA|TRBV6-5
CASRGSYNSPLHF
TGTGCCAGCAGGGGCTCCTATAATTCACCCCTCCACTTT
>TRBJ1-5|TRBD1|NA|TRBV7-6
CASSLDRGKQPQHF
TGTGCCAGCAGCTTAGACAGGGGAAAGCAGCCCCAGCATTTT
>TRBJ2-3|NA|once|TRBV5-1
CASSSGLEAATQYF
TGCGCCAGCAGCTCTGGTCTCGAAGCGGCCACGCAGTATTTT
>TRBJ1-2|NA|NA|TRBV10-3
CAIQGSLEYGYTF
TGTGCCATCCAGGGTTCGCTGGAGTATGGCTACACCTTC
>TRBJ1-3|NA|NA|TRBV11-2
CASSLGKGYSGNTIYF
TGTGCCAGCAGCTTAGGGAAAGGATACTCTGGAAACACCATATATTTT
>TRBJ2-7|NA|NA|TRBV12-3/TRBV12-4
CASRSSYEQYF
TGTGCCAGCAGGAGTTCTTACGAGCAGTACTTC
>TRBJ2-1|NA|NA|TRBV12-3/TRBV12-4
CASSHNGEQFF
TGTGCCAGCAGCCACAACGGGGAGCAGTTCTTC
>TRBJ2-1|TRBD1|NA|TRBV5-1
CASSLAGQGVYNEQFF
TGCGCCAGCAGCTTGGCCGGACAGGGGGTGTACAATGAGCAGTTCTTC
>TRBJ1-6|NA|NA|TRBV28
CASSLQHGDNSPLHF
TGTGCCAGCAGTTTGCAACACGGAGATAATTCACCCCTCCACTTT
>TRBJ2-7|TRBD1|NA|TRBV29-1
CSAITGTGSSYEQYF
TGCAGCGCCATCACCGGGACAGGGAGCTCCTACGAGCAGTACTTC
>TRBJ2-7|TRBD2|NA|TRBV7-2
CASSLEWDTSGGTERYF
TGTGCCAGCAGCTTAGAATGGGATACTAGCGGGGGTACGGAGCGATACTTC
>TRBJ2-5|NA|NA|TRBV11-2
CASSLSYGQFRETQYF
TGTGCCAGCAGCTTATCTTATGGACAGTTCAGGGAGACCCAGTACTTC
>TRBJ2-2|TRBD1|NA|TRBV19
CASSWDRRNTGELFF
TGTGCCAGTAGTTGGGACAGGAGGAACACCGGGGAGCTGTTTTTT
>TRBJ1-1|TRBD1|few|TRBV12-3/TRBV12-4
CAGTGQGRTEAFF
TGTGCCGGAACGGGACAGGGGCGGACTGAAGCTTTCTTT
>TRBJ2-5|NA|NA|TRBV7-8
CASSPPRAETQYF
TGTGCCAGCAGCCCCCCGAGGGCGGAGACCCAGTACTTC
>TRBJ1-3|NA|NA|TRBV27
CATRSGASGNTIYF
TGTGCCACCAGGTCAGGGGCCTCTGGAAACACCATATATTTT
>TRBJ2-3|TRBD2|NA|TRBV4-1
CASSQKTSGGAEDTQYF
TGCGCCAGCAGCCAAAAGACTAGCGGGGGGGCCGAAGATACGCAGTATTTT
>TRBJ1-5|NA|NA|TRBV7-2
CASSLGVGQPQHF
TGTGCCAGCAGCTTAGGGGTGGGGCAGCCCCAGCATTTT
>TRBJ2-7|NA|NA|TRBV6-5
CASSSPSEQYF
TGTGCCAGCAGTTCCCCGTCGGAGCAGTACTTC
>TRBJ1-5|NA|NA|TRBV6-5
CASSSPTGDQPQHF
TGTGCCAGCAGTTCCCCGACCGGGGATCAGCCCCAGCATTTT
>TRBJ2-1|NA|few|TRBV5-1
CASSLDFDSSYNEQFF
TGCGCCAGCAGCTTGGATTTCGACAGTTCCTACAATGAGCAGTTCTTC
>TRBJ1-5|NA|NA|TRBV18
CASSPSGQRNQPQHF
TGTGCCAGCTCACCTTCAGGACAAAGAAATCAGCCCCAGCATTTT
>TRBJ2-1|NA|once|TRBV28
CASSPHNEQFF
TGTGCCAGCAGTCCCCACAATGAGCAGTTCTTC
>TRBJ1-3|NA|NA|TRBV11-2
CASSLVHGGPGNTIYF
TGTGCCAGCAGCTTAGTTCATGGGGGGCCCGGAAACACCATATATTTT
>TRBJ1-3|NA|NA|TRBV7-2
CASSLGSLGSGNTIYF
TGTGCCAGCAGCTTAGGATCGTTGGGCTCTGGAAACACCATATATTTT
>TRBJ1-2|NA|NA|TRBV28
CASTAPDYGYTF
TGTGCCAGCACTGCTCCCGACTATGGCTACACCTTC
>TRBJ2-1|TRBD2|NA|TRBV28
CASSRGAGGSSSYNEQFF
TGTGCCAGCAGCCGAGGAGCGGGAGGATCGAGCTCCTACAATGAGCAGTTCTTC
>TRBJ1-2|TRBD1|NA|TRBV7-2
CASSFASGGAGGYTF
TGTGCCAGCAGTTTCGCGTCAGGGGGCGCGGGTGGCTACACCTTC
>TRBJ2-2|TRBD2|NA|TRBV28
CATRGTSGTGELFF
TGTGCCACCCGCGGGACTAGCGGGACTGGGGAGCTGTTTTTT
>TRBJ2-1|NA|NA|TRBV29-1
CSASQGIVSEQFF
TGCAGCGCCAGCCAGGGAATAGTAAGCGAGCAGTTCTTC
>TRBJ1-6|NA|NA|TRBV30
CAWNKGLYNSPLHF
TGTGCCTGGAACAAAGGGTTATATAATTCACCCCTCCACTTT
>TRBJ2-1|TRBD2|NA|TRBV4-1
CASSQGNGTSNEQFF
TGCGCCAGCAGCCAAGGGAACGGGACTAGCAATGAGCAGTTCTTC
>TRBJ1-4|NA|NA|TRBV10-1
CASSEPGEKLFF
TGCGCCAGCAGTGAGCCGGGGGAAAAACTGTTTTTT
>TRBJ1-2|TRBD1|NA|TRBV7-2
CASTVQGDYGYTF
TGTGCCAGCACCGTACAGGGGGACTATGGCTACACCTTC
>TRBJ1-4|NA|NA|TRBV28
CASSFPRGQRNEKLFF
TGTGCCAGCAGTTTCCCTCGCGGACAGAGGAATGAAAAACTGTTTTTT